This T cell receptor beta chain was recorded in a study of cytomegalovirus exposure and HLA in healthy donors. Primers: 60 Vbeta forward and 13 Jbeta reverse. Assay: immunoSEQ multiplex PCR; the TCRdb copy retains only in-frame clones and omits some. The repertoire has over 150,000 clones, 87% of them found once; the top ten carry about 0.24%. V shed 11 bases and J shed 7 bases, with 9 bases lying between them. Germline CDR1 and CDR2: MRHNA and SNTAGT. CDR3 length equals 9 residues. In its sample, this clone was seen a few times. The chain is built from TRBV6-4 and TRBJ2-7; D uncertain. What was sequenced was PBMCs. This TCR was sampled from a girl under two years old in good health and CMV-seronegative. The CDR3 coding sequence is TGTGCCGGGCATCGGGAGCAGTACTTC. It codes for CAGHREQYF.